This TCR beta chain was sequenced during a study of OX40 agonist ivuxolimab in advanced cancers. About the research overall: The patients received agonistic anti-OX40 (CD134) antibody ivuxolimab. Participants, around 80% male, averaged approximately 65 years of age, ranging from about 23 to 80.

This clone showed up just a few times. Assay: immunoSEQ multiplex PCR; the TCRdb copy retains only in-frame clones and omits some. The table shows 40,000 to 60,000 clones, with 79% occurring only once. V lost 5 bases to trimming and J lost 8 bases, with 21 bases between them. The germline V gene has CDR1 SGHVS and CDR2 FNYEAQ. This CDR3 contains 16 residues. The specimen comprised CD4+ or CD8+ T cells sorted from blood, sampled in a trial of the OX40 agonist ivuxolimab. This sequence joins TRBV7-6 and TRBJ1-4; D may be TRBD1 (6 bases). The origin of this receptor is an adult with an advanced solid tumor such as melanoma, head and neck, liver or kidney cancer. The DNA for the CDR3 is TGTGCCAGCAGCGCCATTACGGACAGAGGCCGGGAAAAACTGTTTTTT. Translating it yields CASSAITDRGREKLFF.